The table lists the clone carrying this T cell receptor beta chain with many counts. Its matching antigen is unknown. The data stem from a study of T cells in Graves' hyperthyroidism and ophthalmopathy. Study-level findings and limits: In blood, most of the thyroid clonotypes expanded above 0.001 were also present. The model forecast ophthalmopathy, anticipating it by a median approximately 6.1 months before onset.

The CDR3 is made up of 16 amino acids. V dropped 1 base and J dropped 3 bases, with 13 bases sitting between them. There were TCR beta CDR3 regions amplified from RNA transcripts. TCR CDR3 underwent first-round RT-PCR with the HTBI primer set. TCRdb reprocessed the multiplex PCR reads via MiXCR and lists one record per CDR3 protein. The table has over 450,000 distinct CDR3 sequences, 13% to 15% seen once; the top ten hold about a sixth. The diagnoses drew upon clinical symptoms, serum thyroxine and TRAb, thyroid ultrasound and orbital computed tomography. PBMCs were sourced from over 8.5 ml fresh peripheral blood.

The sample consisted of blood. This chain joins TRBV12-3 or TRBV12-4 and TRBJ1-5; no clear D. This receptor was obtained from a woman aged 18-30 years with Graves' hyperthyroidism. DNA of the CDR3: TGTGCCAGCAGTTTAGGACTATCCCCAGTCAATCAGCCCCAGCATTTT. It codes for CASSLGLSPVNQPQHF.